The clone carrying this TCR beta chain came up many times. The data originate from a study of Graves' ophthalmopathy and Graves' hyperthyroidism. Clinical symptoms, serum thyroxine, TRAb, thyroid ultrasound and orbital computed tomography were relied on for diagnosis. CDR1 SGHVS and CDR2 FQNEAQ come from the germline V gene. Trimming stripped 5 bases from V and 0 bases from J, with 14 bases between. The CDR3 has 16 residues. Amplification from RNA transcripts yielded the TCR beta CDR3 regions. HTBI primers primed a first-round RT-PCR, and a second-round multiplex PCR followed. TCRdb passed the multiplex PCR reads through MiXCR, listing each CDR3 protein once. The sample lists roughly 500,000 distinct CDR3 sequences, 13% to 15% occurring once.

The chain joins TRBV7-8 to TRBJ1-5; tentatively, D is TRBD1 (6 bases). Input material: blood. This receptor was obtained from a woman in her 30s with Graves' ophthalmopathy. The DNA for the CDR3 is TGTGCCAGCAGCCCAGAGGGGGAATATAGCAATCAGCCCCAGCATTTT. Amino acid sequence: CASSPEGEYSNQPQHF.